Listed below are T cell receptor beta chains from one sample, sequenced in a study of cytomegalovirus exposure and HLA in healthy donors. The data were produced by immunoSEQ multiplex PCR, yet TCRdb's version contains in-frame clones alone and is incomplete. This sample yields 50,000 to 80,000 clones, of which 85% to 95% are seen a single time; 5.8% belongs to the top ten. Material for sequencing was PBMCs. The receptor set was obtained from a woman between 18 and 30 years old in good health and CMV-seropositive. Each CDR3 is given without its conserved first and last residue. A D gene is named only where the DNA matches it firmly.

TRBV7-3	TRBD2	TRBJ2-3	ASSLGLASDTQY
TRBV10-3	-	TRBJ1-1	AISESVPSTEAF
TRBV7-9	-	TRBJ2-2	ASSLRGELF
TRBV7-8	-	TRBJ1-5	ASSLNRENQPQH
TRBV29-1	TRBD1	TRBJ2-5	SVDPRQGRRETQY
TRBV5-4	-	TRBJ2-3	ASSLDWSIQLRTDTQY
TRBV27	TRBD2	TRBJ2-3	ASSFIQRGGPTDTQY
TRBV18	TRBD2	TRBJ2-1	ASSPREVEQF
TRBV5-1	TRBD1	TRBJ2-5	ASSPRDRGEETQY
TRBV5-1	TRBD1	TRBJ2-3	ASRTGGTDTQY
TRBV4-1	TRBD2	TRBJ2-7	ASSQGVKRGYYEQY
TRBV10-1	TRBD1	TRBJ2-1	ASSEGAGVSNEQF
TRBV6-1	-	TRBJ2-3	ASSEGSPRDTQY
TRBV7-3	-	TRBJ2-3	ASAMIGGPPPSTDTQY
TRBV28	TRBD2	TRBJ2-1	ASSLSGSSYNEQF
TRBV7-9	-	TRBJ1-2	ASSSDSLYGYT
TRBV4-2	TRBD1	TRBJ1-1	ASSQEGTDPEAF
TRBV29-1	-	TRBJ2-5	SVDGGDRVSGEETQY
TRBV7-9	-	TRBJ2-2	ASPLGRTEINTGELF
TRBV19	-	TRBJ1-2	ASSIGNANYGYT
TRBV28	-	TRBJ1-1	ASTWRTGRTEAF
TRBV27	-	TRBJ1-4	ASGLLARRGEKLF
TRBV28	TRBD2	TRBJ2-7	ASRTGTSRHEQY
TRBV30	-	TRBJ1-5	AWSATENQPQH
TRBV6-5	TRBD1	TRBJ1-6	ASSFNRDRYSPLH
TRBV10-3	TRBD1	TRBJ2-7	AISGGQGLTYEQY
TRBV30	-	TRBJ2-2	ACPYNDPNTGELF
TRBV9	TRBD1	TRBJ1-2	ASSGGQGDGYT
TRBV6-1	TRBD2	TRBJ2-7	ASSEALASGQYEQY
TRBV7-6	-	TRBJ1-4	ASSLRREDEKLF
TRBV5-4	-	TRBJ1-5	ASSLDGYNQPQH
TRBV14	TRBD1	TRBJ1-2	ASSPGTGGGYT
TRBV5-1	TRBD2	TRBJ2-7	ASSLRTSGMTYEQY
TRBV7-6	-	TRBJ2-2	ASSLSTANTGELF
TRBV14	-	TRBJ1-1	ASSLQGPMNTEAF
TRBV4-1	TRBD2	TRBJ2-5	ASSPREDGKTQY
TRBV11-2	TRBD1	TRBJ1-6	ASSLVQGNSPLH
TRBV7-2	TRBD1	TRBJ1-1	ASSWTGRTEAF
TRBV5-1	-	TRBJ2-5	ASSGSLGETQY
TRBV5-6	TRBD1	TRBJ2-5	ASSWTGLEETQY
TRBV2	-	TRBJ1-1	ASRWRGAF
TRBV5-1	TRBD2	TRBJ2-2	ASSSLAGATGELF
TRBV28	-	TRBJ2-2	ASSLLGGTTGELF
TRBV9	TRBD2	TRBJ2-7	ASSAQGLADYEQY
TRBV19	-	TRBJ1-6	ASRSPSAYNSPLH
TRBV7-2	-	TRBJ2-1	ASSLDYGEQF
TRBV5-5	-	TRBJ1-5	ASSLSWGLGSNQPQH
TRBV28	TRBD1	TRBJ2-1	ASSPRTGINNEQF
TRBV5-1	TRBD2	TRBJ2-7	ASSWTSAYEQY
TRBV6-5	-	TRBJ2-7	ARYLGGSYEQY
TRBV10-2	-	TRBJ2-3	ASSEIPSGTDTQY
TRBV19	-	TRBJ2-3	ASRGPGLSTDTQY
TRBV5-1	-	TRBJ2-1	ASSRVASRNGGEQF
TRBV4-3	-	TRBJ2-5	ASSQASRTGSETQY